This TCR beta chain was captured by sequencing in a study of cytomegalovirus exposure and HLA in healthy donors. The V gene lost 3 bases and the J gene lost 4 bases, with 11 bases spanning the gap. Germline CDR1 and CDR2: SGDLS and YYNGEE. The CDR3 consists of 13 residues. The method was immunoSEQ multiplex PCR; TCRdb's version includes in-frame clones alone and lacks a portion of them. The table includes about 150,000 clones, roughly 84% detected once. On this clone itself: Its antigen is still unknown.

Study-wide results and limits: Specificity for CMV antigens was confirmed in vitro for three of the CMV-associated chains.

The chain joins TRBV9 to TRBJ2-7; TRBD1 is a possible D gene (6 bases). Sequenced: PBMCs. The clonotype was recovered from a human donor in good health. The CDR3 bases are TGTGCCAGCAGCGAGACAGGATCGTACGAGCAGTACTTC. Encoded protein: CASSETGSYEQYF.